The T cell receptor (beta chain) described here comes from a study of early T cells in non-severe SARS-CoV-2 infection. Study details: The study sequenced bulk RNA from unsorted whole blood, with chains unpaired.

Unique molecular identifiers (one per individual cDNA molecule) were attached. From the 5' RACE reads, TCRdb called clonotypes with MiXCR, one entry per CDR3 protein. The sample comprises tens of thousands of distinct CDR3 sequences, about 9.1% of which are singletons, and 4% to 5% rests with the top ten. Study-wide findings and caveats: Matches to VDJdb favored anti-spike CD8 responses and missed private and CD4 specificities.

This CDR3 is 15 amino acids long. V was trimmed by 4 bases and J by 0 bases, leaving 11 bases between them. CDR1 and CDR2 from the germline V gene are MDHEN and SYDVKM. This clonotype was counted ten times or more. Its cognate antigen is unknown. The sample consisted of whole blood. The chain recombines TRBV28 with TRBJ2-3, with TRBD1 as a possible D gene (6 bases). This TCR came from an adult who was a healthcare worker with PCR-confirmed SARS-CoV-2 infection or an uninfected control (not recorded which). This chain's CDR3 is CASSSSGTSTDTQYF. CDR3 DNA sequence: TGTGCCAGCAGTTCCTCCGGGACAAGCACAGATACGCAGTATTTT.